These 2 T cell receptor beta chains came from one sample sequenced in a study of OX40 agonist ivuxolimab in advanced cancers. This table comes from immunoSEQ multiplex PCR, and its TCRdb copy is limited to in-frame clones, with some not included. This table holds 57,000 or so clones, approximately 86% found once. Sequenced material: CD4+ or CD8+ T cells sorted from blood, taken in a trial of the OX40 agonist ivuxolimab. The source of these receptors is an adult with an advanced solid tumor such as melanoma, head and neck, liver or kidney cancer.

V gene TRBV4-2 combines with J gene TRBJ1-5; 10 nucleotides line up with TRBD1. With V trimmed by 3 bases and J by 0 bases, 2 bases remained unmatched. The CDR3 length is 16 residues. Germline V lookup: CDR1 LGHNA, CDR2 YNFKEQ. Written as DNA, the CDR3 is TGTGCCAGCAGCCAGGGGACAGGGGATAGCAATCAGCCCCAGCATTTT. It yields the protein CASSQGTGDSNQPQHF.

The chain carries TRBV5-6 and TRBJ2-1, with a weak D call TRBD1 (5 bases). Germline V CDR1 and CDR2: SGHDT, YYEEEE. The CDR3 is 13 amino acids. Trimming took 5 bases from V and 5 from J, leaving 11 bases between them. The CDR3 DNA reads TGTGCCAGCAGTCTTGACAGTCACAATGAGCAGTTCTTC. Encoded protein: CASSLDSHNEQFF.